Listed here are 13 T cell receptor beta chains from one sample, sequenced in a study of T cell responses to AZD1222 COVID-19 vaccine. Produced via immunoSEQ multiplex PCR; TCRdb's table is partial and in-frame only. The data show some 120,000 clones, around 84% seen once. The source was peripheral blood, collected 28 days after the second AZD1222 dose. These receptors were obtained from an adult who received the AZD1222 COVID-19 vaccine.

This chain joins TRBV12-5 and TRBJ2-3, with 9 bases fitting TRBD1. CDR1 is LGHNT, CDR2 FRNRAP, per germline. With 1 base clipped from V and 5 bases from J, the junction kept 4 bases outside the gene matches. The CDR3 runs 15 residues. The CDR3 DNA is TGTGCTAGTGGTTTGGGACAGGGGGAAGAAGATACGCAGTATTTT. This sequence encodes CASGLGQGEEDTQYF.

The chain uses TRBV7-9 and TRBJ1-4, with a tentative D call TRBD1 (6 bases). There are 15 residues in the CDR3. Germline CDR1 reads SEHNR; CDR2 reads FQNEAQ (reference sequence). Between the trimmed V and J ends, which lost 1 base and 6 bases, there was a span of 12 bases. CDR3 DNA: TGTGCCAGCAGCTTAGTCAGGGAGGGGGATGAAAAACTGTTTTTT. This translates into CASSLVREGDEKLFF. Using reference TRBV7-9 and TRBJ1-4 for the parts outside the CDR3, the full variable domain is DTGVSQNPRHKITKRGQNVTFRCDPISEHNRLYWYRQTLGQGPEFLTYFQNEAQLEKSRLLSDRFSAERPKGSFSTLEIQRTEQGDSAMYLCASSLVREGDEKLFFGSGTQLSVL.

This chain joins TRBV29-1 and TRBJ1-5; no definite D call. The V end lost 1 base, the J end lost 4 bases, and 14 bases lay between the germline ends. The germline V gene has CDR1 SQVTM and CDR2 ANQGSEA. The CDR3 contains 15 residues. The CDR3 loop reads CSVEGRGRYNQPQHF. The CDR3 DNA reads TGCAGCGTTGAAGGGAGAGGGCGATATAATCAGCCCCAGCATTTT.

The gene calls are TRBV5-8 and TRBJ1-2; D is unresolved. V was pared by 3 bases and J by 3 bases, with 12 bases between. Germline CDR1 reads SGHTS; CDR2 reads YDEGEE. This CDR3 has 14 residues. CDR3: CASSSELLDYGYTF. CDR3 in DNA: TGTGCCAGCAGCTCGGAACTTTTGGACTATGGCTACACCTTC.

This clone occurred once. The V gene is TRBV3-1 (or the pseudogene TRBV3-2), the J gene TRBJ2-1; 9 nucleotides agree with TRBD1. The CDR3 has 15 residues. With 4 bases clipped from V and 8 bases from J, the junction kept 9 bases outside the gene matches. Germline V gene lookup returns CDR1 LGHDT and CDR2 YNNKEL (reference sequence). CDR3 coding DNA: TGTGCCAGCAGCCTAAGGGACAGGGCGGTGGATGAGCAGTTCTTC. Translating it yields CASSLRDRAVDEQFF.

The rearrangement links TRBV7-6 to TRBJ2-7; 8 bases are shared with TRBD1. CDR1 and CDR2 from the germline V gene are SGHVS and FNYEAQ. CDR3 length: 15 amino acids. V lost 5 bases, J lost 3 bases, and 9 bases stayed unmatched. The CDR3 region is CASSPRQGFFYEQYF. The CDR3 DNA sequence: TGTGCCAGCAGCCCAAGACAGGGGTTTTTCTACGAGCAGTACTTC.

The rearrangement joins TRBV6-2 or TRBV6-3 to TRBJ2-7, with 12 nucleotides matching TRBD2. In germline, CDR1 is MNHEY, CDR2 SVGEGT. The V segment lost 4 bases and the J segment 2 bases; nucleotides outside the gene matches: 3. The CDR3 has 15 residues. This CDR3 is CASSSRTSGAYEQYF. The CDR3 region has the DNA TGTGCCAGCAGTTCCAGGACTAGCGGGGCCTACGAGCAGTACTTC.

The chain recombines TRBV30 with TRBJ2-7; either TRBD1 or TRBD2 may supply D (5 bases each). Germline V gene data show CDR1 as GTSNPN and CDR2 as SVGIG (reference sequence). V lost 3 bases and J lost 6, with 21 bases in between. The CDR3 has 15 amino acids. CDR3 sequence (DNA): TGTGCCTGGAGGGGACGGTCGGGGTTGAGGTCCGAGCAGTACTTC. Translating gives CAWRGRSGLRSEQYF.

In this sample, this clone turned up a few times. J is TRBJ2-7 and V is TRBV7-2; a possible D gene is TRBD1 (5 bases). The CDR3 loop spans 13 amino acids. The germline V gene encodes CDR1 SGHTA and CDR2 FQGNSA. V lost 5 bases and J 7 bases, leaving 15 bases between the germline ends. CDR3 DNA sequence: TGTGCCAGCAGCCCTGGGGCAGGCCTAGAGCAGTACTTC. It encodes CASSPGAGLEQYF.

V and J are TRBV2 and TRBJ2-7; D is ambiguous. With 8 bases removed from V and 3 bases from J, the gap between germline ends came to 8 bases. Looked up from germline, CDR1 is SNHLY and CDR2 is FYNNEI. This CDR3 has 11 residues. CDR3 region: CASRAYYEQYF. The DNA of the CDR3 is TGTGCCAGCCGGGCTTACTACGAGCAGTACTTC.

In DNA form, the CDR3 reads TGTGCCAGCAGCCTATTGGGGTATGGCTACACCTTC. Translation gives CASSLLGYGYTF. The rearrangement links TRBV6-2 or TRBV6-3 to TRBJ1-2; D ambiguous. The CDR3 extends over 12 amino acids. Trimming removed 6 bases from V and 5 bases from J, with 10 bases in between. Germline V CDR1 and CDR2: MNHEY, SVGEGT.

This sequence joins TRBV27 and TRBJ1-2; 9 positions agree with TRBD1. Germline-derived CDR1 and CDR2 are MNHEY and SMNVEV (reference sequence). The V and J ends lost 4 bases and 6 bases, in that order; junction bases with no gene match: 12. This CDR3 is built from 16 residues. The CDR3 reads CASSSGTGKVMDGYTF. CDR3 DNA sequence: TGTGCCAGCAGTTCAGGGACAGGGAAAGTCATGGATGGCTACACCTTC.

The chain is built from TRBV7-8 and TRBJ2-5; no definite D call. The CDR3 covers 13 residues. Germline assignment: CDR1 SGHVS and CDR2 FQNEAQ. V was pared by 5 bases and J by 5 bases, with 12 bases between. Written as DNA, the CDR3 is TGTGCCAGCAGCCCGACCGAATGGGAGACCCAGTACTTC. Translating gives CASSPTEWETQYF.